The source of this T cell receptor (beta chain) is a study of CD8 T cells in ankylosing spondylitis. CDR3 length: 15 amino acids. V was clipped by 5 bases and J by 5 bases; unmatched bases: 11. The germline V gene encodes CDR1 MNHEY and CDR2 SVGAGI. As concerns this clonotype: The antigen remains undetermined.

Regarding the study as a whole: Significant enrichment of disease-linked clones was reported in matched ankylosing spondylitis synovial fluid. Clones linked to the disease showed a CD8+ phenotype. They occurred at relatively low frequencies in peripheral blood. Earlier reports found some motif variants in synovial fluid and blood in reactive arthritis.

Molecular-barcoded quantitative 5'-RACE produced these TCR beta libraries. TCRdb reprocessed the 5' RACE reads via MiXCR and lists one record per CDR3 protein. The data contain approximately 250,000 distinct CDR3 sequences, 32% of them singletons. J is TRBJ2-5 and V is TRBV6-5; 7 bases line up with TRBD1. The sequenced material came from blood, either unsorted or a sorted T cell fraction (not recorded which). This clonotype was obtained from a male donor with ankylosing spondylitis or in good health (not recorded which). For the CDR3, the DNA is TGTGCCAGCAGTAACCCCCGACAGGGTATGGAGACCCAGTACTTC. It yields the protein CASSNPRQGMETQYF.